A single sample is the source of the 13 T cell receptor beta chains below, sequenced in a study of early T cells in non-severe SARS-CoV-2 infection. Via MiXCR, TCRdb re-called the 5' RACE reads, giving one row per CDR3 protein. Among about 83,000 distinct CDR3 sequences listed, roughly an eighth were seen once. The sequenced material came from whole blood. The receptors were sampled from an adult who was a healthcare worker with PCR-confirmed SARS-CoV-2 infection or an uninfected control (not recorded which).

The chain combines TRBV11-2 with TRBJ2-1; 9 positions match TRBD2. This CDR3 comprises 15 residues. Trimming removed 0 bases from V and 7 bases from J; junction bases left unmatched: 4. Per the germline V gene, CDR1 is SGHAT and CDR2 is FQNNGV. DNA of the CDR3: TGTGCCAGCAGCTTAGATAGCGGGAGCGGTAATGAGCAGTTCTTC. Translation gives CASSLDSGSGNEQFF.

This clonotype showed up many times. The chain couples TRBV27 to TRBJ2-6; no clear D gene. CDR3 length equals 12 residues. V lost 9 bases and J lost 2, with 5 bases in between. Germline V gene sequence: CDR1 MNHEY, CDR2 SMNVEV (reference sequence). The CDR3, as DNA: TGTGCCAGTTCTGCTGGGGCCAACGTCCTGACTTTC. Its protein product is CASSAGANVLTF.

In this sample, this clonotype turned up many times. The chain recombines TRBV7-8 with TRBJ2-3; TRBD2 is a possible D gene (5 bases). The V end lost 0 bases, the J end lost 3 bases, and 10 bases lay between the germline ends. The CDR3 loop spans 15 amino acids. Germline assignment: CDR1 SGHVS and CDR2 FQNEAQ. The CDR3 nucleotides are TGTGCCAGCAGCTTAGCGGGAGTTAGAACAGATACGCAGTATTTT. The encoded protein is CASSLAGVRTDTQYF.

Only a few counts were recorded for this clonotype. The V call is TRBV2, the J call TRBJ2-7; perhaps TRBD2 as D (6 bases). The CDR3 consists of 14 residues. The V end was cut by 10 bases, the J end by 2 bases, with 18 bases between. Germline V lookup: CDR1 SNHLY, CDR2 FYNNEI. The CDR3 coding sequence is TGTGCCACCAACCCCGGGACTCCCCCCTACGAGCAGTACTTC. Its protein product is CATNPGTPPYEQYF.

This clonotype appeared many times. CDR3 loop: CASTGNSYEQYF. CDR3 nucleotide sequence: TGTGCCAGCACTGGGAATTCCTACGAGCAGTACTTC. V usage is TRBV2 and J usage is TRBJ2-7; D is uncertain. The CDR3 is 12 residues long. Per germline, CDR1 SNHLY and CDR2 FYNNEI. V lost 7 bases, J lost 1 base, and 8 bases lay in between.

Relative to its sample, this clonotype is medium-sized. The CDR3 here is CATSDAGTEQFF. In nucleotides, the CDR3 is TGTGCCACCAGTGATGCCGGGACAGAGCAGTTCTTC. The chain uses TRBV24-1 and TRBJ2-1; D possibly corresponds to TRBD1 (6 bases). The V end lost 3 bases, the J end lost 10 bases, and 9 bases lay between the germline ends. Germline V gives CDR1 KGHDR, CDR2 SFDVKD. The CDR3 contains 12 residues.

The rearrangement links TRBV19 to TRBJ2-2; D possibly corresponds to TRBD1 (5 bases). The V gene lost 0 bases and the J gene lost 3 bases, with 8 bases spanning the gap. The length of the CDR3 is 15 residues. Germline V gives CDR1 LNHDA, CDR2 SQIVND (reference sequence). CDR3 DNA sequence: TGTGCCAGTAGTATAGACAGGGCTCACACCGGGGAGCTGTTTTTT. Translating it yields CASSIDRAHTGELFF. Full variable domain (missing parts from reference TRBV19 and TRBJ2-2): DGGITQSPKYLFRKEGQNVTLSCEQNLNHDAMYWYRQDPGQGLRLIYYSQIVNDFQKGDIAEGYSVSREKKESFPLTVTSAQKNPTAFYLCASSIDRAHTGELFFGEGSRLTVL.

This clonotype has a count of ten or more. The chain combines TRBV20-1 with TRBJ2-3; TRBD1 might be the D (6 bases). The V end was cut by 6 bases, the J end by 3 bases, with 13 bases between. This CDR3 is 13 amino acids long. CDR1 DFQATT and CDR2 SNEGSKA come from the germline V gene (reference sequence). CDR3 bases: TGCAGTGCCCCAGGGGAGAGGACAGATACGCAGTATTTT. The encoded protein is CSAPGERTDTQYF.

The genes are TRBV12-3 or TRBV12-4 and TRBJ1-1; D gene unclear. V lost 0 bases and J lost 11, with 13 bases in between. The CDR3 is 13 amino acids. The CDR3 region is CASSLARAGKAFF. The CDR3 DNA sequence: TGTGCCAGCAGTTTAGCGAGGGCGGGGAAGGCTTTCTTT.

In nucleotides, the CDR3 is TGCGCCAGCAGCCAAGGCCCTCTAGCGGGAGGGGCCGGGGAGCTGTTTTTT. As protein: CASSQGPLAGGAGELFF. The rearrangement joins TRBV4-1 to TRBJ2-2; 12 bases fit TRBD2. The CDR3 loop spans 17 amino acids. With V trimmed by 1 base and J by 6 bases, 6 bases remained unmatched. Germline assignment: CDR1 MGHRA and CDR2 YSYEKL.

This clonotype was seen repeatedly, ten times or more. The gene calls are TRBV2 and TRBJ2-2, with D uncertain. From germline, CDR1 is SNHLY and CDR2 FYNNEI. CDR3 size: 15 residues. Trimming left V 8 bases short and J 0 bases short, with 13 bases between. CDR3 region: CASSDPTPNTGELFF. In DNA form, the CDR3 reads TGTGCCAGCTCCGACCCCACCCCGAACACCGGGGAGCTGTTTTTT.

Remarks on this clonotype: A much larger clone lies one base from this, so it may be a read error. This rearrangement joins TRBV11-2 to TRBJ2-3; 9 bases match TRBD2. V shed 5 bases, J shed 4 bases, and the junction held 4 bases outside the gene matches. The germline CDR1 and CDR2 sequences are SGHAT and FQNNGV. The CDR3 sequence is 14 residues long. The CDR3 DNA sequence: TGTGCCAGCAGCATCGGGACTAGCCCAGATACGCAGTATTTT. Residues: CASSIGTSPDTQYF.

This clonotype was found a few times. The V gene is TRBV7-9, the J gene TRBJ2-7; unclear D gene. Trimming stripped 3 bases from V and 2 bases from J, with 11 bases between. From germline, CDR1 is SEHNR and CDR2 FQNEAQ (reference sequence). The CDR3 consists of 14 residues. CDR3 loop: CASSFVDTTYEQYF. CDR3 nucleotide sequence: TGTGCCAGCAGCTTCGTCGACACCACCTACGAGCAGTACTTC. Together with reference TRBV7-9 and TRBJ2-7, the CDR3 gives the full variable domain: DTGVSQNPRHKITKRGQNVTFRCDPISEHNRLYWYRQTLGQGPEFLTYFQNEAQLEKSRLLSDRFSAERPKGSFSTLEIQRTEQGDSAMYLCASSFVDTTYEQYFGPGTRLTVT.